These 5 T cell receptor beta chains were sequenced from one sample in a study of memory CD4+ T cells and cytomegalovirus serostatus. Single viable CD3+CD4+CD8-CD45RO+ cells were sorted as the memory CD4+ T cells. Profiled with immunoSEQ multiplex PCR; TCRdb holds only in-frame clones, not every one. The data hold some 52,000 clones, with more than 70% observed a single time. The specimen was memory CD4+ T cells from blood. The origin of the receptors is an adult in good health and CMV-seropositive.

This clone has only a few counts. V and J are TRBV6-5 and TRBJ1-1, with D perhaps matching TRBD1 (6 bases). The germline gives CDR1 MNHEY, CDR2 SVGAGI. This CDR3 is built from 13 residues. Trimming removed 2 bases at V and 8 bases at J, with 12 bases between. CDR3 in amino acids: CASSYVGQSEAFF. DNA for the CDR3: TGTGCCAGCAGTTACGTAGGACAGTCGGAAGCTTTCTTT.

The chain has TRBV2 and TRBJ1-2, with D possibly being TRBD1 (5 bases). The CDR3 is made up of 14 amino acids. In germline, CDR1 is SNHLY, CDR2 FYNNEI. Trimming left V 10 bases short and J 2 bases short, with 17 bases between. CDR3 sequence: CATGRDSYNYGYTF. In DNA form, the CDR3 reads TGTGCCACCGGCAGAGACAGTTACAACTATGGCTACACCTTC.

The CDR3 DNA follows: TGCAGCGTTGTTAGCGGGAGGGTCACAGATACGCAGTATTTT. Translated: CSVVSGRVTDTQYF. This sequence joins TRBV29-1 and TRBJ2-3, with TRBD2 matching over 11 bases. This CDR3 region has 14 residues. The germline V gene encodes CDR1 SQVTM and CDR2 ANQGSEA. V lost 4 bases and J lost 2; bases outside the gene matches: 2.

A single count supports this clone. The chain uses TRBV28 and TRBJ1-1, with unresolved D. Germline V gives CDR1 MDHEN, CDR2 SYDVKM. There are 14 residues in the CDR3. Trimming took 3 bases from V and 2 from J, leaving 10 bases between them. The CDR3 coding sequence is TGTGCCAGCAGTTTTTGGCAGTACAACACTGAAGCTTTCTTT. Its protein is CASSFWQYNTEAFF.

The chain employs TRBV18 and TRBJ1-1; 8 bases are a match to TRBD1. Unmatched junction bases numbered 1, after V lost 3 bases and J lost 1 base. Germline CDR1 KGHSH, CDR2 LQKENI. This CDR3 region has 14 residues. The CDR3 DNA is TGTGCCAGCTCACCTGGACAGGGGAACACTGAAGCTTTCTTT. It translates to CASSPGQGNTEAFF. Based on the CDR3 plus reference TRBV18 and TRBJ1-1, the full variable domain is NAGVMQNPRHLVRRRGQEARLRCSPMKGHSHVYWYRQLPEEGLKFMVYLQKENIIDESGMPKERFSAEFPKEGPSILRIQQVVRGDSAAYFCASSPGQGNTEAFFGQGTRLTVV.